Here is one TCR beta chain with its context. The sample comes from a study of T cell changes during pregnancy in multiple sclerosis. Produced via immunoSEQ multiplex PCR; TCRdb's table is partial and in-frame only. Found here are around 38,000 clones, 80% to 95% of them singletons; the top ten hold approximately 0.44%. The CDR3 contains 16 residues. Germline values: CDR1 SGHTA, CDR2 FQGNSA. The J segment lost 6 bases and the V segment lost 1 base, leaving 6 bases of the junction unmatched. The rearrangement links TRBV7-2 to TRBJ2-2; 9 nucleotides match TRBD2. This receptor was taken from a female donor in good health, enrolled as a control in a pregnancy study. The sequenced sample was CD4+ T cells from peripheral blood mononuclear cells, obtained in the third trimester of pregnancy. For the CDR3, the DNA is TGTGCCAGCAGCTTAGTGGCTAGCGGGGCGGCCGGGGAGCTGTTTTTT. Translated, it gives CASSLVASGAAGELFF.